This T cell receptor (beta chain) emerged from a study of T cell changes during pregnancy in multiple sclerosis. Per the germline V gene, CDR1 is MNHEY and CDR2 is SVGAGI. This CDR3 is built from 16 residues. The junction had 4 bases not matched to a gene; V was cut back by 0 bases and J by 8 bases. Method: immunoSEQ multiplex PCR; TCRdb's copy keeps in-frame clones and lacks some. The data show 45,000 to 65,000 clones, with approximately 94% seen just once and 3% to 3.5% held by the top ten. V and J are TRBV6-5 and TRBJ2-1, with 13 bases fitting TRBD2. The source is a female donor with multiple sclerosis, enrolled in a pregnancy study. Sample: CD8+ T cells from peripheral blood mononuclear cells, taken in the third trimester of pregnancy. CDR3 in DNA: TGTGCCAGCAGTTACTCCGGGACTAGCGGGATCGATGAGCAGTTCTTC. It translates to CASSYSGTSGIDEQFF.